The present T cell receptor (beta chain) was sequenced within a study of tumor and adjacent non-tumor tissue in lung cancer. Three rounds of nested PCR, following a modified ARM-PCR protocol, produced the TCRbeta library. MiXCR, run by TCRdb on the multiplex PCR reads, gives a single entry per CDR3 protein. The sample lists about 70,000 distinct CDR3 sequences; about three quarters were seen once. This CDR3 is 15 amino acids long. The germline V gene encodes CDR1 MNHEY and CDR2 SVGEGT. RNA was extracted from bulk tissue without any cell sorting. With regard to this clonotype: At one of its ends the junction is not consistent with the germline gene, which may arise from a read error.

The sequenced material came from lung tumor tissue. The clonotype comes from a man in his 60s with non-small cell lung cancer. This chain links TRBV6-2 or TRBV6-3 with TRBJ1-5; D is perhaps TRBD1 (5 bases). DNA of the CDR3: TGTGCCAGCAACCCTAAAGGGGAAGGGGATCAGCCCCAACATTTT. This translates into CASNPKGEGDQPQHF.